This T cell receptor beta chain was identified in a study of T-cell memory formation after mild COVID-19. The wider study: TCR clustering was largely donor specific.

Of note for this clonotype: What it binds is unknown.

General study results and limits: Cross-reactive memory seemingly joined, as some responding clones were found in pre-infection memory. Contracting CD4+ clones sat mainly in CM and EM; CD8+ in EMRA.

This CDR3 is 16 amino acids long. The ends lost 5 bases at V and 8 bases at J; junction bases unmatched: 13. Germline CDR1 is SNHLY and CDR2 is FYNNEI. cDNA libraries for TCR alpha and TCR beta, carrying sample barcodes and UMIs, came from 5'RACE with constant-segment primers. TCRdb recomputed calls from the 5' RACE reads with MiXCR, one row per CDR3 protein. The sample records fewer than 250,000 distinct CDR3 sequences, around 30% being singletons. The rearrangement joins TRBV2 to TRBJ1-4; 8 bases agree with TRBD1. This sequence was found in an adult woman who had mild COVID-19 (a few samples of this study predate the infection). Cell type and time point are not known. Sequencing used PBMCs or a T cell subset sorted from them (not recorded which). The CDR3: CASSSPTTGEREKLFF. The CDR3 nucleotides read TGTGCCAGCAGTTCCCCCACGACAGGGGAGAGGGAAAAACTGTTTTTT.